The present TCR beta chain was sequenced within a study of Ad26.COV2.S vaccination and SARS-CoV-2 variants (dated by TCRdb to 2020 to 2023). Study-wide context: Donors in the vaccine arm were drawn from COV1001, a phase I-IIa trial of Ad26.COV2.S in healthy adults that was multicentre, randomized, double-blind and placebo-controlled. Dosing of Ad26.COV2.S was intramuscular, at either 5x10^10 or 1x10^11 viral particles, delivered as one shot or as two shots spaced 56 days apart. TCRbeta repertoire sequencing served as the tool for gauging how specific and how broad the SARS-CoV-2-reactive T cell receptors were following Ad26.COV2.S vaccination. A total of 32 samples were included in the TCR-sequenced set, comprising 19 Ad26.COV2.S vaccine recipients, 5 placebo recipients and 8 SARS-CoV-2 convalescent individuals. Participants in the trial were split at random into five groups of five each, receiving low-dose or high-dose Ad26.COV2.S once or twice, or else placebo on both occasions. Investigators did not know the trial group allocation while performing experiments and assessing outcomes.

On the study overall, not on this receptor specifically: The authors noted that total T cell responses may have been underestimated by the TCR breadth and depth analyses. Comparable non-spike TCR breadth was observed between vaccine and placebo recipients, consistent with only spike being contained in the vaccine. After vaccination, spike-specific CD8+ and CD4+ T cell responses were reported to show substantial breadth. Compared with placebo recipients, Ad26.COV2.S recipients showed higher spike-specific TCR breadth (P = 0.0014). Comparing responses between vaccine doses or regimens was not something the study was powered to do.

Inclusive of the bounding cysteine and phenylalanine, the CDR3 is 15 residues long. Of all the DNA, just the CDR3 is kept, 45 bases in frame from base 1. Clipping removes 5 bases from V and 10 bases from J, with 11 as the unmatched junction base count. The CDR1 and CDR2 encoded by the germline V gene are SGHAT and FQNNGV. Only one count was recorded for this clone. Its antigen remains undetermined. Base qualities are missing; no much larger clone stands one base away. The sample's treatment or condition label is to be understood as: about 20 received Ad26.COV2.S at low or high dose, single or two shots; 5 received placebo; per-sample allocation not given. Repertoires of vaccine and placebo recipients were sequenced from samples collected on day 63 after the first injection. Cohort 1b enrolled about two dozen adults aged 18-55 years at a single site in Boston, USA, between 29 July and 7 August 2020. As a vaccine, Ad26.COV2.S was a replication-incompetent adenovirus type 26 vector that expressed a prefusion-stabilized SARS-CoV-2 spike protein derived from the original Wuhan strain.

TCRbeta CDR3 regions were sequenced with the immunoSEQ Assay. After extraction, genomic DNA underwent amplification by bias-controlled multiplex PCR, followed by high-throughput sequencing. The source study handled its data this way. To quantify the absolute abundance of every unique TCRbeta CDR3 region, sequences were collapsed and filtered. T cell fraction was estimated by normalizing TCRbeta template counts to usable DNA, with usable DNA measured through amplification of reference genes found in all nucleated cells. Repertoire TCRs were annotated as SARS-CoV-2-specific by exact matching of V gene, CDR3 amino acid sequence and J gene to a known reactive TCR set. MIRA supplied the reference SARS-CoV-2 TCR set, which was filtered for enrichment in COVID-19-positive ImmuneCODE repertoires so that public or cross-reactive TCRs were removed. Based on the MIRA antigens, annotated TCRs were further analysed at the level of specific ORF or position within ORF. Breadth was defined as annotated unique rearrangements over total unique productive rearrangements; depth was the summed frequency of those rearrangements. Two-sided Wilcoxon rank-sum tests were used to compare TCR breadth between groups. TCRdb mirrors the immuneACCESS table, restricted to in-frame sequences. Some clones are absent from its copies; in checked studies, under half trace to an unresolved V gene, and the reason for the others is unknown. D and trimming were read from the DNA, whereas the V and J calls and clone size are those reported in that table. The sample table shows over 400,000 clones, and over 80% are seen once. Over 1.5% of the sample is in the top ten clones.

The material sequenced was peripheral blood, taken in a trial of Ad26.COV2.S vaccine versus placebo. This TCR was sampled from a person between 18 and 65 years old who received the Ad26.COV2.S COVID-19 vaccine or a placebo. The chain is encoded by TRBV11-2 joined to TRBJ1-6, and 7 junction bases match TRBD1. The DNA sequence is as follows: TGTGCCAGCAGCAACGAGGGGGCTGGCGGATCACCCCTCCACTTT. This yields the protein CASSNEGAGGSPLHF. Reference TRBV11-2 and TRBJ1-6 proteins supply the regions before and after the CDR3; the full variable domain is: EAGVAQSPRYKIIEKRQSVAFWCNPISGHATLYWYQQILGQGPKLLIQFQNNGVVDDSQLPKDRFSAERLKGVDSTLKIQPAKLEDSAVYLCASSNEGAGGSPLHFGNGTRLTVT.